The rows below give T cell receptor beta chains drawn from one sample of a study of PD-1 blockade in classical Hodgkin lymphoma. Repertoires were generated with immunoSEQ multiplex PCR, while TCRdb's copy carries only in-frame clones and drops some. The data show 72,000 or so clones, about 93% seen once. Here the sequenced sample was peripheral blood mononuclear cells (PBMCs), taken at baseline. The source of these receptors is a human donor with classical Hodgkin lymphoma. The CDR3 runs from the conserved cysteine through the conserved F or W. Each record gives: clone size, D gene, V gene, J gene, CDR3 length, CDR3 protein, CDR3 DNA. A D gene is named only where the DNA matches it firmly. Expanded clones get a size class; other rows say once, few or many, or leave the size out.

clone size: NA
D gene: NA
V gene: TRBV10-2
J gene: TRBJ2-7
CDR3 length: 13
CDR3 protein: CASQADPGYEQYF
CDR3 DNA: TGCGCCAGTCAAGCGGATCCCGGCTACGAGCAGTACTTC

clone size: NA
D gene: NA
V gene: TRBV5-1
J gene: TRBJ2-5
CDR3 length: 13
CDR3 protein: CASSLSLPGTQYF
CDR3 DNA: TGCGCCAGCAGCTTGAGCTTACCGGGGACCCAGTACTTC

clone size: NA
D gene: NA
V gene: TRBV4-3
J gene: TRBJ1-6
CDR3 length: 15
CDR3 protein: CASSQDKANNSPLHF
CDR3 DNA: TGCGCCAGCAGCCAAGATAAGGCCAATAATTCACCCCTCCACTTT

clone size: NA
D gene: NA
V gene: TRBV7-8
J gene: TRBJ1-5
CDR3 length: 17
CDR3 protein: CASSLAPGQANNQPQHF
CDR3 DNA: TGTGCCAGCAGCTTAGCGCCCGGTCAGGCTAATAATCAGCCCCAGCATTTT

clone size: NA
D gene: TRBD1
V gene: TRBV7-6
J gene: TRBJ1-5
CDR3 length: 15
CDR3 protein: CASSLETGFRQPQHF
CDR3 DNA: TGTGCCAGCAGCTTAGAGACAGGGTTTCGCCAGCCCCAGCATTTT

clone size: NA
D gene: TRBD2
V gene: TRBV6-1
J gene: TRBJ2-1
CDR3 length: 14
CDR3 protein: CASKGLVIGNEQFF
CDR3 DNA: TGTGCCAGCAAAGGACTAGTGATAGGGAATGAGCAGTTCTTC

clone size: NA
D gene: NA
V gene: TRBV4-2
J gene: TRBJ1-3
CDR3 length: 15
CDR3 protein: CASSLVRETGNTIYF
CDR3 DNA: TGTGCCAGCAGCCTCGTCAGGGAAACTGGAAACACCATATATTTT

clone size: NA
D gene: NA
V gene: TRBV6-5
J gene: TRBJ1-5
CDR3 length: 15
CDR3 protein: CASSPAQESNQPQHF
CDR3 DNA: TGTGCCAGCAGTCCAGCACAGGAAAGCAATCAGCCCCAGCATTTT

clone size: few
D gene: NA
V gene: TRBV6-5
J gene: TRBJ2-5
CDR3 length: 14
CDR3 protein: CASSYDGTSGTQYF
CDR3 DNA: TGTGCCAGCAGTTACGACGGGACCTCCGGGACCCAGTACTTC

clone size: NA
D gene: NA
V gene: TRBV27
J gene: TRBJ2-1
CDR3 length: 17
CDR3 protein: CASSFGGSAGTYNEQFF
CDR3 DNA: TGTGCCAGCAGTTTCGGGGGTTCGGCAGGGACTTACAATGAGCAGTTCTTC

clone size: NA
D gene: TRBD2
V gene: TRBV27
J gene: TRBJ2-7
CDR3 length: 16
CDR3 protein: CASSFSGLAGNYEQYF
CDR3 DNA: TGTGCCAGCAGTTTTAGCGGACTAGCGGGTAACTACGAGCAGTACTTC

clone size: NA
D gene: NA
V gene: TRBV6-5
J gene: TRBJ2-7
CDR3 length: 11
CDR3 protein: CASSKEGEQYF
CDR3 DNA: TGTGCCAGCTCAAAAGAGGGCGAGCAGTACTTC

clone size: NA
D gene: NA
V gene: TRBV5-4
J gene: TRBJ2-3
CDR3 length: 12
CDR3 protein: CASSFGTDTQYF
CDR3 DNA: TGTGCCAGCAGCTTTGGTACGGATACGCAGTATTTT

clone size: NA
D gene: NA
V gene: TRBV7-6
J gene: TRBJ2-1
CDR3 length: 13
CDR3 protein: CASSLAPASPQFF
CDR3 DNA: TGTGCCAGCAGCTTAGCGCCAGCTAGCCCGCAGTTCTTC

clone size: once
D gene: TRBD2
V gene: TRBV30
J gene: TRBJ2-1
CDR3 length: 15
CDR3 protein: CAWSGRSGDMGEQFF
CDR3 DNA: TGTGCCTGGAGTGGGAGGAGCGGGGATATGGGTGAGCAGTTCTTC

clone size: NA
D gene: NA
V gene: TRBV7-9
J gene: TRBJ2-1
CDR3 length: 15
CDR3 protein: CASSLGLAGWYEQFF
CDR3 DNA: TGTGCCAGCAGCTTAGGTCTAGCAGGGTGGTATGAGCAGTTCTTC

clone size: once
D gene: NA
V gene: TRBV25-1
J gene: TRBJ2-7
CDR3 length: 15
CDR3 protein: CASSESMAGGYEQYF
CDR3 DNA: TGTGCCAGCAGTGAATCGATGGCAGGGGGGTACGAGCAGTACTTC